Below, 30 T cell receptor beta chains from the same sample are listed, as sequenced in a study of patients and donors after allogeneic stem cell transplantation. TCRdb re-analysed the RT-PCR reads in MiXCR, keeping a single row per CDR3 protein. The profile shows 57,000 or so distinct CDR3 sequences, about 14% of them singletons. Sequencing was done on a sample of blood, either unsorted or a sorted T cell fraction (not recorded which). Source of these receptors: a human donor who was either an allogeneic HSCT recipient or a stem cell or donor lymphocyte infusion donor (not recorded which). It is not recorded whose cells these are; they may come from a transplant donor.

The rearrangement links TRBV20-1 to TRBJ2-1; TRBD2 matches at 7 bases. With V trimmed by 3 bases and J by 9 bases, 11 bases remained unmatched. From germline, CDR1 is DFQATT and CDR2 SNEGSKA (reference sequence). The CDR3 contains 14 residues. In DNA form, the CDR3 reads TGCAGTGCTAGGATGGGGGGAGGGCTTGCTGAGCAGTTCTTC. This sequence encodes CSARMGGGLAEQFF.

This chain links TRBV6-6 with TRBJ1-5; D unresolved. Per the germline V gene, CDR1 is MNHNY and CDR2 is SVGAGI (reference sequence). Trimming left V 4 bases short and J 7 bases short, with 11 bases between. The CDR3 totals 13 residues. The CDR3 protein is CASSSLALQPQHF. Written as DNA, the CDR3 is TGTGCCAGCAGTTCCCTCGCTCTCCAGCCCCAGCATTTT.

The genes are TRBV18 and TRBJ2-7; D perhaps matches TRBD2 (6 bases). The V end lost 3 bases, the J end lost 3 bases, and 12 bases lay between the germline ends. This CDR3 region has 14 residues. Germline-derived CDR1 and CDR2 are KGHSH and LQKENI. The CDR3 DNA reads TGTGCCAGCTCACCCCTGGCGGGGAGCTACGAGCAGTACTTC. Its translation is CASSPLAGSYEQYF.

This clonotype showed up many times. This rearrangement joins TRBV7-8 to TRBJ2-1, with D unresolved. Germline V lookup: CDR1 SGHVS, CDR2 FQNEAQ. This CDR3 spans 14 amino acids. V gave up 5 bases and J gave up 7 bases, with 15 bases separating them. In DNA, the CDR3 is TGTGCCAGCAGCCAACCACCTGGCTATAATGAGCAGTTCTTC. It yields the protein CASSQPPGYNEQFF.

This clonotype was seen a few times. The CDR3 nucleotides read TGTGCCAGCAGCTTCGGTCCACAAATCGGGGAGCTGTTTTTT. Translated, it gives CASSFGPQIGELFF. This chain connects TRBV7-3 to TRBJ2-2; no firm D call. CDR3 length: 14 amino acids. Trimming removed 3 bases from V and 7 bases from J, with 12 bases in between. Germline CDR1 reads SGHTA; CDR2 reads FQGTGA.

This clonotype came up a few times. CDR3 bases: TGCGCCAGCAGCTTGGAACTCCGGGACAGGGGGCGCAATGAGCAGTTCTTC. Its protein is CASSLELRDRGRNEQFF. V is TRBV5-1 and J is TRBJ2-1, with TRBD1 identical over 12 bases. V shed 0 bases and J 6 bases; nucleotides not matched to a gene: 7. This CDR3 has 17 residues. Germline-derived CDR1 and CDR2 are SGHRS and YFSETQ.

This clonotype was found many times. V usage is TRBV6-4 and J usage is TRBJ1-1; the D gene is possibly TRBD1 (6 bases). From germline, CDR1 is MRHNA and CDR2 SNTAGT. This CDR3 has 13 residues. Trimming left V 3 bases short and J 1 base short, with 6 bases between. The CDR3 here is CASSEQGNTEAFF. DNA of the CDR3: TGTGCCAGCAGTGAACAGGGGAACACTGAAGCTTTCTTT.

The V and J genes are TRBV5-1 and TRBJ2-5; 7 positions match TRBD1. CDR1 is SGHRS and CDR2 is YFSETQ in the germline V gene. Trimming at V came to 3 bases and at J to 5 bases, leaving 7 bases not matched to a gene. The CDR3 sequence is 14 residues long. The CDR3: CASSSGQPSETQYF. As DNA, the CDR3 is TGCGCCAGCAGCTCGGGACAGCCATCGGAGACCCAGTACTTC. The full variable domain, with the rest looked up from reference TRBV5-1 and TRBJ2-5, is KAGVTQTPRYLIKTRGQQVTLSCSPISGHRSVSWYQQTPGQGLQFLFEYFSETQRNKGNFPGRFSGRQFSNSRSEMNVSTLELGDSALYLCASSSGQPSETQYFGPGTRLLVL.

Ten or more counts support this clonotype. DNA of the CDR3: TGTGCCAGCAGCTTAGGAGGTGGGCCAGACAATGAAGCTTTCTTT. Translation: CASSLGGGPDNEAFF. J is TRBJ1-1 and V is TRBV7-9; D is undetermined. Between the trimmed V and J ends, which lost 1 base and 7 bases, there was a span of 16 bases. The V gene's germline CDR1 is SEHNR and CDR2 FQNEAQ (reference sequence). The CDR3 has 15 residues.

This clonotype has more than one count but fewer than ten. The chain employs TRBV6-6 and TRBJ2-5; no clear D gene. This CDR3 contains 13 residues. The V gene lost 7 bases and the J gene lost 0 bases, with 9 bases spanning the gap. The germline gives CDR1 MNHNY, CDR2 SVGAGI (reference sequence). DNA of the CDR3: TGTGCCAGCACCCGTCTGTACCAAGAGACCCAGTACTTC. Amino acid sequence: CASTRLYQETQYF.

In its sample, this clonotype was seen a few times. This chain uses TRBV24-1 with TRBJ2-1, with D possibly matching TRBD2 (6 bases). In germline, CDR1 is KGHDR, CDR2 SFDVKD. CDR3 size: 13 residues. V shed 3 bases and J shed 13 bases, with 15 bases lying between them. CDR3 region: CATSDTTRRVQFF. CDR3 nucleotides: TGTGCCACCAGTGATACTACGAGGAGGGTACAGTTCTTC.

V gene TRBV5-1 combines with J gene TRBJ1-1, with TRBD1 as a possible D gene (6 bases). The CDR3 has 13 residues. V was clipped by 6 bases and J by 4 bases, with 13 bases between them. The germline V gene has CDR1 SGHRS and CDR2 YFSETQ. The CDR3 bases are TGCGCCAGCATGCTTAGGGGGGGCACTGAAGCTTTCTTT. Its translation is CASMLRGGTEAFF.

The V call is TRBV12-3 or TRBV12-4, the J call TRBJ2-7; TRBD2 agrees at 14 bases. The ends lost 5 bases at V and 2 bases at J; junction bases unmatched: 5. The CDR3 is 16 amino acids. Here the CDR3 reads CASSGGLAGVTYEQYF. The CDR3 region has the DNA TGTGCCAGCAGTGGGGGACTAGCGGGAGTGACCTACGAGCAGTACTTC.

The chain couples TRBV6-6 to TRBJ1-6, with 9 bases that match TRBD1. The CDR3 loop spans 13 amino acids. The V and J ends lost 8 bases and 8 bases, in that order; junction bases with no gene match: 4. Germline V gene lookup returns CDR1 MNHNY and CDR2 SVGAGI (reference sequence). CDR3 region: CASEGQGYSPLHF. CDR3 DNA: TGTGCCAGCGAGGGACAGGGTTATTCACCCCTCCACTTT.

The CDR3 sequence: CASSEHLGTSVYNEQFF. The CDR3 DNA sequence: TGTGCCAGCAGTGAGCATCTCGGGACTAGCGTCTACAATGAGCAGTTCTTC. The gene calls are TRBV2 and TRBJ2-1; 10 bases match TRBD2. V lost 3 bases, J lost 3 bases, and 8 bases stayed unmatched. Germline assignment: CDR1 SNHLY and CDR2 FYNNEI. The CDR3 consists of 17 residues.

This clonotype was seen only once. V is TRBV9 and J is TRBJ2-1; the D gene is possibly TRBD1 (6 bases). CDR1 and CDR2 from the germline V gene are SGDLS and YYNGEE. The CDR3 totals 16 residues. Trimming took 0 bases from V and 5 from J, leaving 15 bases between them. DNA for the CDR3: TGTGCCAGCAGCGTAGCACAGGGATTGAGGGACAATGAGCAGTTCTTC. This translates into CASSVAQGLRDNEQFF.

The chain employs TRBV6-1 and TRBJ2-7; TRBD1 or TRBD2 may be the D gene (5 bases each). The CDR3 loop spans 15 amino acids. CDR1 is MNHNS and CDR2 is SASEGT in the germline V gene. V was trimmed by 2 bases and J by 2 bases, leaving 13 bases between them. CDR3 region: CASSEPGRGPYEQYF. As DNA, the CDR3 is TGTGCCAGCAGTGAACCGGGACGAGGGCCCTACGAGCAGTACTTC.

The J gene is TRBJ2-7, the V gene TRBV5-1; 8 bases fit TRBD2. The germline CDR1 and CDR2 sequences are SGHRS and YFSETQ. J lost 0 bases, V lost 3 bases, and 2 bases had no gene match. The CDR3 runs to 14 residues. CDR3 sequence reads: CASSWSGSSYEQYF. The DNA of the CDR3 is TGCGCCAGCAGCTGGAGCGGGAGCTCCTACGAGCAGTACTTC.

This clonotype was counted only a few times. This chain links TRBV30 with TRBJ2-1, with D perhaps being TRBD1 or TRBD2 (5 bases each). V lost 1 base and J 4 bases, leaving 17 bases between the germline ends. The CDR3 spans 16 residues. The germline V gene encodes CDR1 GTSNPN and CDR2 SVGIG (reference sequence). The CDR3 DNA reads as TGTGCCTGGAGTGGGGCTCTAGTGGGGGATTACAATGAGCAGTTCTTC. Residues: CAWSGALVGDYNEQFF.

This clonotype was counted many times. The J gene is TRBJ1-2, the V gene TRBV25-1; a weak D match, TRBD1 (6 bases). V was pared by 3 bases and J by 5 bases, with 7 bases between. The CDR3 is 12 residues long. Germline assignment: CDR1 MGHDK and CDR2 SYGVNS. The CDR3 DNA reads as TGTGCCAGCAGTGAGACAGGTTATGGCTACACCTTC. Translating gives CASSETGYGYTF.

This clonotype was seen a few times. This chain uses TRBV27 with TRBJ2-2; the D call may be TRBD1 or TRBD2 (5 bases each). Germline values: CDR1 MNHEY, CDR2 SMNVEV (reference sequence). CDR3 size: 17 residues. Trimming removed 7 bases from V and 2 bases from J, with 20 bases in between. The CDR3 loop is CASKFVRGGTNTGELFF. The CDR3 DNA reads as TGTGCCAGCAAGTTCGTCCGGGGCGGAACCAACACCGGGGAGCTGTTTTTT.

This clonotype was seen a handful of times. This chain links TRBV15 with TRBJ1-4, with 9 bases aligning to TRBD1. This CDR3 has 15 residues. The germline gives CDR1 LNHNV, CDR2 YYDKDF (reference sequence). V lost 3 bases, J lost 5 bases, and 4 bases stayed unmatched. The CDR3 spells CATSRGQGLNEKLFF. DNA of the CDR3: TGTGCCACCAGCAGGGGACAGGGCCTAAATGAAAAACTGTTTTTT.

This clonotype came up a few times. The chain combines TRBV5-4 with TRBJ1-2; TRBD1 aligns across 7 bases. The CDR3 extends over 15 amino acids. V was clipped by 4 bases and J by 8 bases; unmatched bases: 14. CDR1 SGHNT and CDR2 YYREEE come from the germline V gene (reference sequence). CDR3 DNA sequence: TGTGCCAGCAGCCTCCTCCGTCAGGGGGGGAACGGCTACACCTTC. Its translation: CASSLLRQGGNGYTF.

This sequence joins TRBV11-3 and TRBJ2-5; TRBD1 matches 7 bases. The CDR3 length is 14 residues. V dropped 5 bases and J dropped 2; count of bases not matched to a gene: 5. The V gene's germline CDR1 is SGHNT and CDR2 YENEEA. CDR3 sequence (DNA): TGTGCCAGCAGCGAGGGGGCGAGACAAGAGACCCAGTACTTC. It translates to CASSEGARQETQYF.

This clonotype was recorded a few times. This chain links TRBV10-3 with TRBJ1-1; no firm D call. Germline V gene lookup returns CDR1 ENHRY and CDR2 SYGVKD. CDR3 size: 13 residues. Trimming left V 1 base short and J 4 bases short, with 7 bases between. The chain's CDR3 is CAISEYTGTEAFF. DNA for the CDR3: TGTGCCATCAGTGAGTATACGGGCACTGAAGCTTTCTTT.

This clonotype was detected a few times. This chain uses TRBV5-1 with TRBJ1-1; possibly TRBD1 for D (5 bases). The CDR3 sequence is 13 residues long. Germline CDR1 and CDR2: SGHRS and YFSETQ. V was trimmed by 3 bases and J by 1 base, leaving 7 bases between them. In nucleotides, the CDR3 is TGCGCCAGCAGCTGGACAACGAACACTGAAGCTTTCTTT. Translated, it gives CASSWTTNTEAFF.

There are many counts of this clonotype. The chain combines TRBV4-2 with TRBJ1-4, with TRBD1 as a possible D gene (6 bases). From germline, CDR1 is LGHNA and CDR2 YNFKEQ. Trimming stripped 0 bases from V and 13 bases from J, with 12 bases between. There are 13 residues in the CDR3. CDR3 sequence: CASSQDWRGRLFF. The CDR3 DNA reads TGTGCCAGCAGCCAAGATTGGAGGGGGAGACTGTTTTTT.

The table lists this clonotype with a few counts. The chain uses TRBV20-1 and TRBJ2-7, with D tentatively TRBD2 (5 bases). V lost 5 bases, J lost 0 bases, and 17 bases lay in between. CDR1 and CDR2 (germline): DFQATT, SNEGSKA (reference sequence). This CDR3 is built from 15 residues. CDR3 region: CSALRVSGLSYEQYF. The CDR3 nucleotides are TGCAGTGCTCTTCGGGTGAGCGGACTCTCCTACGAGCAGTACTTC.

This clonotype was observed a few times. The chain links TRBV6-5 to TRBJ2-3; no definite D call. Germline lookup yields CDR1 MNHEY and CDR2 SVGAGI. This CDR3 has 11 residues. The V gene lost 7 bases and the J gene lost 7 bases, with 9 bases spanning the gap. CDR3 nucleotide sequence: TGTGCCAGCAACTCAGAAAATACGCAGTATTTT. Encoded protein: CASNSENTQYF.

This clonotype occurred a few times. CDR3 sequence reads: CASSPPVGPYEQYF. CDR3 nucleotide sequence: TGTGCCAGCTCACCCCCTGTTGGCCCTTACGAGCAGTACTTC. This rearrangement joins TRBV18 to TRBJ2-7; D is unresolved. The CDR3 has 14 residues. The V end lost 3 bases, the J end lost 4 bases, and 13 bases lay between the germline ends. Germline lookup yields CDR1 KGHSH and CDR2 LQKENI.